These 2 T cell receptor beta chains came from one sample sequenced in a study of OX40 agonist ivuxolimab in advanced cancers. Sequencing used immunoSEQ multiplex PCR; TCRdb keeps in-frame clones, though not all of them. Among about 74,000 clones, around 86% were seen once, and the ten largest hold 6.9%. Sequencing used CD4+ or CD8+ T cells sorted from blood, obtained in a trial of the OX40 agonist ivuxolimab. These receptor sequences come from an adult with an advanced solid tumor such as melanoma, head and neck, liver or kidney cancer.

In this sample, this clone turned up once. This chain connects TRBV28 to TRBJ2-7; no clear D. Germline V gene data show CDR1 as MDHEN and CDR2 as SYDVKM. With 4 bases removed from V and 4 bases from J, the gap between germline ends came to 14 bases. CDR3 size: 14 residues. CDR3 region: CASSSVGGRYEQYF. CDR3 in DNA: TGTGCCAGCAGTTCGGTTGGCGGTAGATACGAGCAGTACTTC.

This chain links TRBV19 with TRBJ1-5; no clear D gene. The CDR3 contains 15 residues. V lost 2 bases to trimming and J lost 1 base, with 9 bases between them. Germline-derived CDR1 and CDR2 are LNHDA and SQIVND (reference sequence). The CDR3 DNA reads TGTGCCAGTAGTATACTTACAGCGAGCAATCAGCCCCAGCATTTT. Protein: CASSILTASNQPQHF.